This record concerns one T cell receptor beta chain sequence. Antigen specificity is unknown. These data originate in a study of T cells after yellow fever vaccination. About the study: Preparation used SMART-Seq v4 Ultra Low Input for the low-cell-number fractions. Whole-study results and caveats: In FACS-sorted repertoires, abundant clonotypes from the bulk population could appear as contaminants. Only a minor proportion of clonotypes was detected across both CD4 and CD8 compartments.

CDR1 and CDR2 (germline): SGHRS, YFSETQ. The CDR3 extends over 15 amino acids. Trimming pared 4 bases from V and 2 bases from J, leaving 16 bases between. For TCR, cDNA came from 5'RACE template switching, which added a universal primer site and UMIs. MiXCR, applied by TCRdb to the 5' RACE reads, yields one record per CDR3 protein. Altogether about 550,000 distinct CDR3 sequences are present, over 15% being singletons, with the ten largest covering around an eighth. This material consisted of PBMCs, taken 15 days after the yellow fever booster vaccination. The clonotype originates from a man aged 30-40 years who received the YFV17D yellow fever vaccine. The chain combines TRBV5-1 with TRBJ2-7, with D possibly TRBD2 on 5 matching bases. The CDR3 DNA reads as TGCGCCAGCAGCCCCACAAGGACTCCGCCCTACGAGCAGTACTTC. The encoded protein is CASSPTRTPPYEQYF.